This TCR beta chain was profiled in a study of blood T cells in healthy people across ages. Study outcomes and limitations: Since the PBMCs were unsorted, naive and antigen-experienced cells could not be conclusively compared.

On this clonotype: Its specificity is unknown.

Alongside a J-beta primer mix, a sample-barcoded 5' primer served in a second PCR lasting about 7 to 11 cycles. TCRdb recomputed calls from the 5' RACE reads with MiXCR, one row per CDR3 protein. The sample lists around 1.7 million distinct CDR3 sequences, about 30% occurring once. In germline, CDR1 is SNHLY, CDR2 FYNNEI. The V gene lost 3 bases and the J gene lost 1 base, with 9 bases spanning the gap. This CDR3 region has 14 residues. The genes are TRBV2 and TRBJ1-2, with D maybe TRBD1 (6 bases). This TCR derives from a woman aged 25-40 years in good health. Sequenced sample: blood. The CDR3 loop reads CASSDGRGNYGYTF. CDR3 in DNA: TGTGCCAGCAGTGATGGCAGGGGTAACTATGGCTACACCTTC.